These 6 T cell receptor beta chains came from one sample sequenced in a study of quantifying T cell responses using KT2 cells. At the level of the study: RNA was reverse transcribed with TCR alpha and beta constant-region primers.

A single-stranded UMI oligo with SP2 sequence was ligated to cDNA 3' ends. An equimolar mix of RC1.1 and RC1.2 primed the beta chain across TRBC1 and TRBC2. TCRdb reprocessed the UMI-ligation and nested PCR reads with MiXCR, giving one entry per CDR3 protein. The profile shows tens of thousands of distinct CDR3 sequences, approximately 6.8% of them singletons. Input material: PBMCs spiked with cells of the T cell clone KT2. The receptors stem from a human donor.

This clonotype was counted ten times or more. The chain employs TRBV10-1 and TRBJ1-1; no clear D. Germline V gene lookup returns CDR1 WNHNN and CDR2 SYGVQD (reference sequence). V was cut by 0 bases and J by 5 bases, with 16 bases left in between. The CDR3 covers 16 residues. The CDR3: CASSESVPGFRTEAFF. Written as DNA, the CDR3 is TGCGCCAGCAGTGAGTCAGTTCCCGGGTTTCGGACTGAAGCTTTCTTT.

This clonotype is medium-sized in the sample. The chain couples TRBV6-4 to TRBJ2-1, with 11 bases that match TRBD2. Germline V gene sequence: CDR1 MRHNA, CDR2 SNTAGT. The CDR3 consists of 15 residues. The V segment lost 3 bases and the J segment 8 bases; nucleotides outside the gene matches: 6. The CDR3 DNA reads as TGTGCCAGCAGTGAACTAGCGGGGGATAGGGATGAGCAGTTCTTC. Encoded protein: CASSELAGDRDEQFF.

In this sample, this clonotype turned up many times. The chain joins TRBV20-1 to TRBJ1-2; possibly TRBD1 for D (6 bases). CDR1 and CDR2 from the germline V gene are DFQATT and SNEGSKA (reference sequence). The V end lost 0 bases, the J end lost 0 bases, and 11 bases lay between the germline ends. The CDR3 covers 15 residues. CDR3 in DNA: TGCAGTGCTAGAGAGGGGGCTTCAGCTAACTATGGCTACACCTTC. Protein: CSAREGASANYGYTF.

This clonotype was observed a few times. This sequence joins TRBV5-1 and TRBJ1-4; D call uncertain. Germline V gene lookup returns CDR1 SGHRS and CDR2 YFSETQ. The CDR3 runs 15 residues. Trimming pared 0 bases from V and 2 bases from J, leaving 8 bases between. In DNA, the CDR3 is TGCGCCAGCAGCTTGGCCGTAGGGACTAATGAAAAACTGTTTTTT. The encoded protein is CASSLAVGTNEKLFF.

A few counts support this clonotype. CDR3 in amino acids: CASSYGTGELFF. The CDR3 DNA reads TGTGCCAGCAGCTACGGGACCGGGGAGCTGTTTTTT. The chain combines TRBV11-2 with TRBJ2-2; unclear D gene. The CDR3 has 12 amino acids. Trimming left V 4 bases short and J 5 bases short, with 5 bases between. Germline V gives CDR1 SGHAT, CDR2 FQNNGV.

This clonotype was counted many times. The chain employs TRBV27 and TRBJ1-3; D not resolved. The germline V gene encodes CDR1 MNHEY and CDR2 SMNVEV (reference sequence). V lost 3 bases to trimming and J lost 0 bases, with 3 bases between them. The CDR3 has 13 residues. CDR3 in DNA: TGTGCCAGCAGTTTCGACTCTGGAAACACCATATATTTT. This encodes CASSFDSGNTIYF.